This T cell receptor beta chain appears in the sequencing data of a study of cytomegalovirus exposure and HLA in healthy donors. The PCR used 60 Vbeta and 13 Jbeta primers. The assay was immunoSEQ multiplex PCR, and TCRdb's table has in-frame clones only and misses some. The repertoire holds approximately 190,000 clones, 75% to 90% seen once, with around 2.5% in the top ten. Germline-derived CDR1 and CDR2 are SGHTA and FQGTGA. Trimming removed 6 bases from V and 7 bases from J; junction bases left unmatched: 5. CDR3 length equals 13 residues. This clone was picked up a small number of times. The sample taken for sequencing was PBMCs. The chain is built from TRBV7-3 and TRBJ1-4; 7 bases fit TRBD1. The source of this sequence is a woman in her forties or fifties in good health and CMV-seropositive. CDR3 sequence: CASSQDRVEKLFF. The DNA for the CDR3 is TGTGCCAGCAGTCAAGACAGGGTTGAAAAACTGTTTTTT.